This TCR beta chain was captured by sequencing in a study of blood T cells in healthy people across ages. Study-level results: The long-lived group displayed more naive CD4+ cells, plus higher diversity, than the aged donors did.

On this clonotype itself: Antigen specificity is unknown.

Through a sample-barcoded 5' primer and a J-beta primer mix, a second PCR was run for roughly 6 to 11 cycles. TCRdb re-called the 5' RACE reads with MiXCR, one entry per CDR3 protein. The sample yields about 780,000 distinct CDR3 sequences, roughly 46% seen once. The germline gives CDR1 MNHNY, CDR2 SVGAGI (reference sequence). There are 13 residues in the CDR3. Deletions cut 7 bases from V and 5 bases from J, with 14 bases between. The sequenced sample was blood. The TCR originated in a man older than 75 in good health. V and J are TRBV6-6 and TRBJ1-1; D unclear. This chain's CDR3 is CASTQDYRTEAFF. The CDR3 DNA reads as TGTGCCAGCACCCAGGACTATCGTACTGAAGCTTTCTTT.